These T cell receptor beta chains were read from a single sample in a study of blood T cell repertoires in COVID-19. Measured with immunoSEQ multiplex PCR; TCRdb has only the in-frame clones, and not every one. The sample contains 100,000 or so clones, just under 95% of which appear only once. Material for sequencing was peripheral blood. These receptors were obtained from a woman between 50 and 59 years old with COVID-19, enrolled during active disease. The conserved cysteine and the conserved F or W are not part of the CDR3 here.

12,TRBJ2-3,TRBV28,ASSPVISTDTQY
11,TRBJ1-5,TRBV10-1,ASSSGGNQPQH
11,TRBJ1-2,TRBV30,ASQSGQGYGYT
11,TRBJ1-2,TRBV24-1,ATSLTGAYGYT
13,TRBJ1-6,TRBV30,AWTLGQGANSPLH
12,TRBJ1-1,TRBV5-1,ASSLLQKNTEAF
11,TRBJ1-4,TRBV11-3,ASSLGRFGELF
12,TRBJ2-1,TRBV24-1,ATSARTGGEPQF
11,TRBJ1-2,TRBV19,ASSIRRIYGYT
13,TRBJ1-6,TRBV10-2,ASSEWSSYNSPLH
12,TRBJ2-4,TRBV11-2,ASSPTGTVNIQY